This is a list of T cell receptor beta chains from one sample in a study of blood T cells in healthy people across ages. TCRdb recomputed calls from the 5' RACE reads with MiXCR, one row per CDR3 protein. This sample has around 1.5 million distinct CDR3 sequences; roughly a third occur once, and the top ten carry about 11%. Sequencing was performed on blood. These receptor sequences come from a woman between 25 and 40 years old in good health. The conserved cysteine and the conserved F or W are not part of the CDR3 here.

V gene	J gene	CDR3 protein
TRBV21-1	TRBJ1-1	ASSKPNPGWGTEAF
TRBV20-1	TRBJ1-2	SANTRDGNYGYT
TRBV7-2	TRBJ2-1	ASSPSGTGGDEQF
TRBV4-1	TRBJ1-1	ASSQDRGSTEAF
TRBV2	TRBJ2-3	ASKKGLAVTDTQY
TRBV7-9	TRBJ2-2	ASSLQELKAELF
TRBV20-1	TRBJ2-7	SARGRDRAGEQY
TRBV6-1	TRBJ1-6	ASRETGASPLH
TRBV20-1	TRBJ2-1	SASRPAESSYNEQF
TRBV20-1	TRBJ2-7	SASPFVGTSGTYEQY
TRBV3-1	TRBJ1-4	ASSLGTGISTNEKLF
TRBV30	TRBJ2-7	AWTSGRGAYEQY
TRBV7-3	TRBJ1-4	ASSTPGTAGELF
TRBV4-1	TRBJ2-1	ASSLYPDADQTNNEQF
TRBV6-1	TRBJ2-3	ASRLTEDTDTQY
TRBV6-1	TRBJ2-3	ASELAGLGTDTQY
TRBV5-1	TRBJ1-4	ASSSGSSNEKLF
TRBV3-1	TRBJ2-5	ASSQGPRGSETQY
TRBV5-1	TRBJ1-2	ASSGTGRSRESDYGYT
TRBV20-1	TRBJ2-3	SALPLAEASTDTQY
TRBV6-1	TRBJ2-7	ACSPTAYEQY
TRBV12-3/TRBV12-4	TRBJ2-3	ASSSPTAGAVSTDTQY
TRBV3-1	TRBJ2-3	ASSHKRLAGTDTQY
TRBV7-9	TRBJ2-1	ASTGLAGVGNEQF
TRBV5-1	TRBJ2-7	ASSSGIWREQY
TRBV20-1	TRBJ2-4	SARLDRDPSAKNIQY
TRBV12-5	TRBJ2-1	ASGLGLAREQF
TRBV20-1	TRBJ2-7	SARADYGYEQY
TRBV15	TRBJ2-3	ATSRGAAVGTDTQY
TRBV9	TRBJ1-4	ASSGGQGEKLF
TRBV20-1	-	SARDDSGSYNEQY
TRBV15	TRBJ2-1	ATQLDSTNNEQF
TRBV29-1	TRBJ1-1	SATDVPEAF
TRBV9	TRBJ2-5	ASSGSGATQETQY
TRBV21-1	TRBJ1-5	ASSNGLRFPYSNQPQH
TRBV29-1	TRBJ1-2	SVAGASGCGYT
TRBV20-1	TRBJ2-7	SARDMTPESYEQY
TRBV14	TRBJ1-2	SSSQGRGLGNYGYT
TRBV6-6	TRBJ1-3	ASSYWEGGRSGNTVY
TRBV20-1	TRBJ1-1	SARDREWTSTEAF
TRBV5-1	TRBJ1-2	ASSPTLGERGYT
TRBV7-2	TRBJ2-1	ASSPHGSQANEQF
TRBV6-1	TRBJ2-3	AIRQPSGGMDPDTQY
TRBV10-3	TRBJ2-3	AISESKGGGTDTQY
TRBV12-3/TRBV12-4	TRBJ2-3	ASSWTLGADTQY
TRBV7-2	TRBJ2-6	ASSLAGVSGANVLT
TRBV7-3	TRBJ2-3	ASSLLGPGSGGDTQY
TRBV10-3	TRBJ1-1	AISAGQGVRGNTEAF
TRBV27	TRBJ1-4	ASSLGGTAYEKLF
TRBV18	TRBJ2-5	ASSREMGPQETQY
TRBV20-1	TRBJ2-3	SASSGQGLASTDTQY
TRBV3-1	TRBJ1-2	AGSQAMAGAAGGYT
TRBV7-9	TRBJ1-2	ASSLAGGQYGYT
TRBV20-1	TRBJ2-3	SAGKGGGRTDTQY
TRBV20-1	TRBJ1-1	SAREGPLEAF
TRBV25-1	TRBJ2-1	ASSDHEARNEQF
TRBV15	TRBJ2-3	ATSRASGSGLDTQY